This TCR beta chain derives from a study of Tregs in tolerant kidney transplant recipients (dated by TCRdb to the late 2010s). A note on the overall study: Transplants used related donors with nonmyeloablative bone marrow transplantation; mixed chimerism was transient in the human trials. The study applied TCRbeta sequencing to find donor-specific regulatory T cells before combined kidney and bone marrow transplantation and then followed those same cells after transplant. Beyond this particular receptor, the publication reports: The study was limited by small patient numbers, and the findings need validation in larger populations and under other immunosuppression protocols. Although technical replication error seemed to be minimal, the question of biological reproducibility was not addressed directly. Donor-specific Treg expansion exceeded global Treg expansion in tolerant patients, suggesting antigen-driven rather than nonspecific expansion. Expanding Tregs with activated donor B cells appeared to identify the most biologically relevant and donor-specific TCRbeta repertoire. For some patients the PCR primers changed over time, which made it impossible to compare the samples from those patients at the nucleotide level.

Genomic DNA was extracted from sorted cells with the QIAGEN DNeasy Blood and Tissue Kit for TCRbeta CDR3 sequencing. High-throughput TCRbeta CDR3 sequencing, which included PCR amplification with bias correction and internal controls, was done commercially through immunoSEQ. Processing in the source paper ran as follows. Unique productive TCRbeta sequences were defined by CDR3 nucleotide sequence where primers matched, otherwise by CDR3 amino acid sequence with Vbeta and Jbeta genes. To correct for sorting error, sequences found in more than one sorted population at a frequency ratio of 2:1 or less were discarded, and the remaining shared sequences were assigned to the population with the higher frequency. Sequences were defined as donor-reactive when expanded at least 5-fold in CFSE-low cells versus unstimulated cells and present at a frequency of at least 0.01% in CFSE-low cells. Jensen-Shannon divergence calculated on the top 100 TCRbeta sequences ranked by frequency was used to measure repertoire divergence. For samples with multiple sequencing runs, sorting error was corrected in each run separately before the runs were combined. TCRdb took over this immuneACCESS table, retaining in-frame rearrangements with V and J assigned. Such tables are incomplete; in checked studies, under half of the missing clones stem from an unresolved V gene, and the remainder is unexplained. The V and J calls and the clone size are those of that table, but D and trimming were determined from the DNA. The table for this sample lists approximately 15,000 clones; about 80% of them were counted only once. The ten biggest clones cover 1.5% to 2% of the sample.

The sample's time point label, in plain terms: blood sample drawn before combined kidney and bone marrow transplant. Unstimulated Tregs (CD4+CD25+CD127-), CD4+ non-Tregs (CD4+CD25-), CD4 and CD8 cells were FACS-sorted from thawed PBMCs. Thawed PBMCs were rested overnight at 37 degrees C with 200 to 250 IU/ml IL-2 before Treg sorting. The patients were a handful of recipients of combined kidney and bone marrow transplants from the ITN036ST trial, and samples were available only for these trial subjects. Healthy control blood was processed to PBMCs with a Ficoll density gradient and then cryopreserved, whereas patient PBMCs were collected both before and after transplant. In the case of this clone: There is no known antigen for this receptor. Per-nucleotide qualities are absent, and no much larger clonotype sits a single base away.

The material sequenced was Tregs from blood, taken before the transplant. The sequence was collected from a human donor who received a combined kidney and bone marrow transplant.

Here is the DNA: TGTGCCAGTAGTAGCGGGGGGTACCAAGAGACCCAGTACTTC. It is translated as CASSSGGYQETQYF. This chain is built from TRBV19 and TRBJ2-5; TRBD2 fits 8 bases in the junction. From its cysteine to its phenylalanine, the CDR3 spans 14 amino acids. Just the 42-base CDR3 DNA is kept, in frame starting at base 1. CDR1 and CDR2 are drawn from the germline V gene (reference sequence): LNHDA, SQIVND. Clipping removes 4 bases from V and 0 bases from J, with 1 as the unmatched junction base count.